A single sample is the source of the 8 T cell receptor beta chains below, sequenced in a study of beta chain features in type 1 diabetes. Expressed TCRB transcripts were sequenced because the entire RNA isolate underwent reverse transcription. The table came from immunoSEQ multiplex PCR; TCRdb's copy has only in-frame clones and leaves some out. The sample holds roughly 120,000 clones, 40% seen once. Input material: stem cell memory CD4+ T cells from blood. Receptors originate from a woman between 18 and 30 years old in good health.

This clone was found a few times. This chain links TRBV7-2 with TRBJ2-1, with TRBD2 identical over 8 bases. The germline V gene encodes CDR1 SGHTA and CDR2 FQGNSA. V was pared by 5 bases and J by 7 bases, with 7 bases of the junction left unmatched. This CDR3 comprises 14 residues. CDR3 coding DNA: TGTGCCAGCAGCCAGGGACTAGGCAGGAATGAGCAGTTCTTC. The encoded protein is CASSQGLGRNEQFF. Full variable domain (rest looked up from reference TRBV7-2 and TRBJ2-1): GAGVSQSPSNKVTEKGKDVELRCDPISGHTALYWYRQSLGQGLEFLIYFQGNSAPDKSGLPSDRFSAERTGGSVSTLTIQRTQQEDSAVYLCASSQGLGRNEQFFGPGTRLTVL.

This sequence joins TRBV6-5 and TRBJ1-1; unclear D gene. Looked up from germline, CDR1 is MNHEY and CDR2 is SVGAGI. The CDR3 has 14 residues. With 4 bases removed from V and 5 bases from J, the gap between germline ends came to 14 bases. The CDR3 coding sequence is TGTGCCAGCAGTTCTCGGGGTGGTAGGACTGAAGCTTTCTTT. Amino acids: CASSSRGGRTEAFF.

V usage is TRBV29-1 and J usage is TRBJ2-5; D gene ambiguous. CDR1 SQVTM and CDR2 ANQGSEA come from the germline V gene. The CDR3 is made up of 12 amino acids. Deletions cut 5 bases from V and 1 base from J, with 8 bases between. The CDR3, as DNA: TGCAGCGTTCGAGCGTTCCAAGAGACCCAGTACTTC. Amino acid sequence: CSVRAFQETQYF.

This clone was recorded a few times. V and J are TRBV7-2 and TRBJ1-3; no clear D gene. V was shortened by 4 bases and J by 4 bases, with 8 bases between the two germline ends. The CDR3 is 13 residues long. Germline V gene sequence: CDR1 SGHTA, CDR2 FQGNSA. CDR3 in amino acids: CASSSELGNTIYF. In nucleotides, the CDR3 is TGTGCCAGCAGCTCAGAACTAGGAAACACCATATATTTT.

The chain is built from TRBV18 and TRBJ2-7, with TRBD1 as a possible D gene (6 bases). The V gene lost 2 bases and the J gene lost 2 bases, with 10 bases spanning the gap. The CDR3 has 14 residues. The germline V gene encodes CDR1 KGHSH and CDR2 LQKENI. CDR3 DNA: TGTGCCAGCTCACCAGACAGGTTGACCTACGAGCAGTACTTC. Translating it yields CASSPDRLTYEQYF.

This clone was found a few times. The genes are TRBV28 and TRBJ2-5, with 12 bases matching TRBD2. The CDR3 sequence is 16 residues long. V lost 4 bases and J lost 0; bases outside the gene matches: 3. Germline loops: CDR1 MDHEN, CDR2 SYDVKM. The CDR3 DNA sequence: TGTGCCAGCAGTTCTAGCGGGAGGGGCTACCAAGAGACCCAGTACTTC. This encodes CASSSSGRGYQETQYF.

The rearrangement links TRBV27 to TRBJ1-1; D remains unclear. The CDR3 runs to 14 residues. The germline V and J ends were trimmed by 3 bases and 1 base, with 9 bases remaining between them. CDR1 and CDR2 from the germline V gene are MNHEY and SMNVEV (reference sequence). In DNA, the CDR3 is TGTGCCAGCAGTTTTTATCGGGAGAACACTGAAGCTTTCTTT. Protein product: CASSFYRENTEAFF.

The chain combines TRBV11-2 with TRBJ2-7, with D perhaps matching TRBD2 (7 bases). V dropped 9 bases and J dropped 6 bases, with 18 bases sitting between them. This CDR3 has 13 residues. CDR1 SGHAT and CDR2 FQNNGV come from the germline V gene. The CDR3: CASTFRGGGEQYF. CDR3 sequence (DNA): TGTGCCAGTACCTTCCGGGGAGGGGGCGAGCAGTACTTC.